This T cell receptor (beta chain) was found in a study of CD8 T cells in ankylosing spondylitis. This clonotype has ten or more counts. V dropped 4 bases and J dropped 6 bases, with 19 bases sitting between them. The CDR3 length is 16 residues. Germline CDR1 SGDLS, CDR2 YYNGEE. Using its own MiXCR run on the 5' RACE reads, TCRdb lists one record per CDR3 protein. The sample contains about 39,000 distinct CDR3 sequences, 2.5% to 3.5% of which appear only once. The rearrangement links TRBV9 to TRBJ1-4; D gene uncertain. The sequence derives from a male donor with ankylosing spondylitis or in good health (not recorded which). Sequenced input: blood, either unsorted or a sorted T cell fraction (not recorded which). In DNA form, the CDR3 reads TGTGCCAGCAGCCGTGAGGTGGGCGGCTCCTATGAAAAACTGTTTTTT. Amino acids: CASSREVGGSYEKLFF.